These 27 T cell receptor beta chains originate from one sample sequenced in a study of cytomegalovirus exposure and HLA in healthy donors. Amplification used 60 Vbeta primers and 13 Jbeta primers. Only in-frame clones appear in the TCRdb table, and some are missing; sequencing was by immunoSEQ multiplex PCR. The sample carries 50,000 or so clones, about four fifths recorded once. The specimen was PBMCs. The receptors stem from a woman between 18 and 30 years old in good health and CMV-seronegative.

This clone came up once. The V call is TRBV2, the J call TRBJ2-5; D is perhaps TRBD1 (5 bases). Germline loops: CDR1 SNHLY, CDR2 FYNNEI. CDR3 size: 13 residues. Trimming stripped 5 bases from V and 3 bases from J, with 10 bases between. CDR3 sequence reads: CASSRGPEETQYF. The CDR3 bases are TGTGCCAGCAGTAGGGGTCCGGAAGAGACCCAGTACTTC.

The chain is built from TRBV28 and TRBJ2-7, with 9 bases identical to TRBD2. This CDR3 has 15 residues. With V trimmed by 4 bases and J by 2 bases, 6 bases remained unmatched. The germline CDR1 and CDR2 sequences are MDHEN and SYDVKM. For the CDR3, the DNA is TGTGCCAGCAGTTCCGCCATAGCGGGAGCCTACGAGCAGTACTTC. Translating gives CASSSAIAGAYEQYF. Based on the CDR3 plus reference TRBV28 and TRBJ2-7, the full variable domain is DVKVTQSSRYLVKRTGEKVFLECVQDMDHENMFWYRQDPGLGLRLIYFSYDVKMKEKGDIPEGYSVSREKKERFSLILESASTNQTSMYLCASSSAIAGAYEQYFGPGTRLTVT.

This chain uses TRBV11-1 with TRBJ1-2; 7 nucleotides align to TRBD1. The CDR3 is made up of 15 amino acids. The germline V gene has CDR1 SGHAT and CDR2 FQDESV (reference sequence). V lost 5 bases to trimming and J lost 0 bases; unmatched junction nucleotides: 6. In nucleotides, the CDR3 is TGTGCCAGCAGCACCCGACAGGGAGCTAACTATGGCTACACCTTC. Protein product: CASSTRQGANYGYTF.

The genes are TRBV19 and TRBJ2-2, with 7 positions matching TRBD1. The CDR3 spans 14 residues. CDR1 is LNHDA, CDR2 SQIVND, per germline (reference sequence). V gave up 7 bases and J gave up 4 bases; unmatched junction bases: 6. In nucleotides, the CDR3 is TGTGCCAGTATAGTGACAGGGAGCACCGGGGAGCTGTTTTTT. Protein: CASIVTGSTGELFF.

The chain links TRBV9 to TRBJ2-7, with TRBD1 as a possible D gene (6 bases). Trimming shortened V by 4 bases and J by 0 bases, and 11 bases separated the two germline ends. CDR3 length: 14 residues. Germline V gives CDR1 SGDLS, CDR2 YYNGEE. CDR3 sequence (DNA): TGTGCCAGCAGCCCTCGACAGGACTCCTACGAGCAGTACTTC. The encoded protein is CASSPRQDSYEQYF. The variable domain in full, with the rest retrieved from reference TRBV9 and TRBJ2-7, is DSGVTQTPKHLITATGQRVTLRCSPRSGDLSVYWYQQSLDQGLQFLIQYYNGEERAKGNILERFSAQQFPDLHSELNLSSLELGDSALYFCASSPRQDSYEQYFGPGTRLTVT.

The V call is TRBV28, the J call TRBJ2-7; possible D gene TRBD2, 5 bases. CDR1 is MDHEN and CDR2 is SYDVKM in the germline V gene. This CDR3 has 12 residues. The V gene lost 6 bases and the J gene lost 3 bases, with 9 bases spanning the gap. In DNA form, the CDR3 reads TGTGCCAGCAGCAGCGGTAACTACGAGCAGTACTTC. This encodes CASSSGNYEQYF. The whole variable domain, remainder taken from reference TRBV28 and TRBJ2-7, is DVKVTQSSRYLVKRTGEKVFLECVQDMDHENMFWYRQDPGLGLRLIYFSYDVKMKEKGDIPEGYSVSREKKERFSLILESASTNQTSMYLCASSSGNYEQYFGPGTRLTVT.

CDR3 loop: CASSSSGPETQYF. CDR3 bases: TGTGCCAGCAGCTCTAGCGGACCAGAGACCCAGTACTTC. The chain couples TRBV7-8 to TRBJ2-5; 7 bases are a match to TRBD2. V shed 4 bases, J shed 4 bases, and the junction held 3 bases outside the gene matches. There are 13 residues in the CDR3. Looked up from germline, CDR1 is SGHVS and CDR2 is FQNEAQ. The full variable domain, in which reference TRBV7-8 and TRBJ2-5 provide the parts outside the CDR3, is GAGVSQSPRYKVAKRGQDVALRCDPISGHVSLFWYQQALGQGPEFLTYFQNEAQLDKSGLPSDRFFAERPEGSVSTLKIQRTQQEDSAVYLCASSSSGPETQYFGPGTRLLVL.

A note on this clone: At the DNA level, this CDR3 is encoded by other sequences in the same sample as well. The chain has TRBV4-1 and TRBJ1-4; 8 nucleotides match TRBD1. After removal of 1 base from V and 5 bases from J, the junction contained 0 bases not matched to a gene. Germline CDR1 MGHRA, CDR2 YSYEKL. The CDR3 loop spans 14 amino acids. The chain's CDR3 is CASSQGTGNEKLFF. The DNA of the CDR3 is TGCGCCAGCAGCCAAGGGACAGGGAATGAAAAACTGTTTTTT.

In its sample, this clone was seen a few times. J is TRBJ2-1 and V is TRBV11-2, with 7 bases lining up with TRBD1. CDR1 is SGHAT, CDR2 FQNNGV, per germline. V shed 1 base and J 5 bases; nucleotides not matched to a gene: 5. The CDR3 has 15 residues. Written as DNA, the CDR3 is TGTGCCAGCAGCTTAGGTTACAGGGGCCACAATGAGCAGTTCTTC. It is translated as CASSLGYRGHNEQFF.

The chain joins TRBV7-8 to TRBJ2-3; 16 bases align to TRBD2. Germline V gene lookup returns CDR1 SGHVS and CDR2 FQNEAQ. The J segment lost 7 bases and the V segment lost 5 bases, leaving 15 bases of the junction unmatched. This CDR3 has 19 residues. CDR3 sequence (DNA): TGTGCCAGCAGCCTATATGCCGGGACTAGCGGGAGGGCCAAAAATACGCAGTATTTT. Its protein is CASSLYAGTSGRAKNTQYF.

The CDR3 region has the DNA TGTGCCAGCAGCTTAGGACTAGCTTACAATGAGCAGTTCTTC. It translates to CASSLGLAYNEQFF. The chain combines TRBV7-2 with TRBJ2-1; 7 nucleotides agree with TRBD2. CDR1 SGHTA and CDR2 FQGNSA come from the germline V gene. The CDR3 is 14 residues long. Germline trimming cut 1 base from V and 4 bases from J; bases unmatched to any gene: 1. Looking up the rest from reference TRBV7-2 and TRBJ2-1 gives the full variable domain: GAGVSQSPSNKVTEKGKDVELRCDPISGHTALYWYRQSLGQGLEFLIYFQGNSAPDKSGLPSDRFSAERTGGSVSTLTIQRTQQEDSAVYLCASSLGLAYNEQFFGPGTRLTVL.

This clone appeared a single time. J is TRBJ2-5 and V is TRBV28; TRBD1 might be the D (6 bases). CDR1 is MDHEN and CDR2 is SYDVKM in the germline V gene. The CDR3 is 14 amino acids. The ends were cut back, 4 bases at V and 5 bases at J, with 14 bases in the middle. The CDR3 spells CASSSPTGRETQYF. Here the CDR3 DNA reads TGTGCCAGCAGTTCTCCGACAGGCAGGGAGACCCAGTACTTC.

The genes are TRBV5-5 and TRBJ1-2; 8 bases map to TRBD1. This CDR3 region has 15 residues. The germline gives CDR1 SGHKS, CDR2 YYEKEE (reference sequence). The V gene end was trimmed by 0 bases and the J gene end by 6 bases; junction bases not matched to a gene: 7. CDR3 in amino acids: CASSLADREIDGYTF. In nucleotides, the CDR3 is TGTGCCAGCAGCTTGGCGGACAGGGAGATTGATGGCTACACCTTC. Full variable domain (missing parts from reference TRBV5-5 and TRBJ1-2): DAGVTQSPTHLIKTRGQQVTLRCSPISGHKSVSWYQQVLGQGPQFIFQYYEKEERGRGNFPDRFSARQFPNYSSELNVNALLLGDSALYLCASSLADREIDGYTFGSGTRLTVV.

A single count supports this clone. This chain connects TRBV27 to TRBJ1-4, with D tentatively TRBD1 (6 bases). In germline, CDR1 is MNHEY, CDR2 SMNVEV (reference sequence). V lost 8 bases and J lost 8, with 18 bases in between. The CDR3 extends over 14 amino acids. The DNA for the CDR3 is TGTGCCAGCGGGGTTAACAGGGTTCAGGAAAAACTGTTTTTT. Translated, it gives CASGVNRVQEKLFF.

The CDR3 is CASLRTGTDTQYF. The CDR3 DNA is TGTGCCAGCCTACGGACAGGGACGGATACGCAGTATTTT. The V and J genes are TRBV28 and TRBJ2-3; 8 nucleotides line up with TRBD1. With 8 bases clipped from V and 6 bases from J, the junction kept 7 bases outside the gene matches. The CDR3 spans 13 residues. The V gene's germline CDR1 is MDHEN and CDR2 SYDVKM.

This clone has a handful of counts. This chain links TRBV14 with TRBJ2-3; the match to TRBD2 covers 9 bases. Germline V gene data show CDR1 as SGHDN and CDR2 as FVKESK. CDR3 length: 16 residues. Germline trimming cut 0 bases from V and 4 bases from J; bases unmatched to any gene: 5. The CDR3 DNA reads as TGTGCCAGCAGCCAAGATTGGGTAGCGGGAGCAGATACGCAGTATTTT. This encodes CASSQDWVAGADTQYF.

This sequence joins TRBV11-1 and TRBJ2-2, with 7 positions matching TRBD1. CDR3 length equals 16 residues. V lost 3 bases to trimming and J lost 4 bases; unmatched junction nucleotides: 8. The V gene's germline CDR1 is SGHAT and CDR2 FQDESV (reference sequence). CDR3 DNA sequence: TGTGCCAGCAGCTTTCCGACAGGGTTGGGCACCGGGGAGCTGTTTTTT. This translates into CASSFPTGLGTGELFF. Based on the CDR3 plus reference TRBV11-1 and TRBJ2-2, the full variable domain is EAEVAQSPRYKITEKSQAVAFWCDPISGHATLYWYRQILGQGPELLVQFQDESVVDDSQLPKDRFSAERLKGVDSTLKIQPAELGDSAMYLCASSFPTGLGTGELFFGEGSRLTVL.

This chain connects TRBV11-2 to TRBJ2-1, with TRBD2 identical over 7 bases. This CDR3 has 14 residues. Germline V gene lookup returns CDR1 SGHAT and CDR2 FQNNGV. V trimming: 1 base; J trimming: 8 bases; junction bases outside the gene matches: 5. CDR3 sequence reads: CASSLAGGVHEQFF. The CDR3 region has the DNA TGTGCCAGCAGCTTAGCGGGAGGTGTCCATGAGCAGTTCTTC.

This chain connects TRBV11-2 to TRBJ2-7; TRBD2 matches 12 bases. V was pared by 3 bases and J by 5 bases, with 5 bases of the junction left unmatched. Germline values: CDR1 SGHAT, CDR2 FQNNGV. This CDR3 region has 15 residues. The CDR3 nucleotides read TGTGCCAGCAGCTTCCTAGCGGGAGGGTGGGACGAGCAGTACTTC. Translating gives CASSFLAGGWDEQYF.

The V gene is TRBV6-5, the J gene TRBJ2-1, with TRBD2 identical over 7 bases. CDR3 length equals 15 residues. V lost 1 base and J lost 3; bases outside the gene matches: 3. Germline lookup yields CDR1 MNHEY and CDR2 SVGAGI. CDR3 sequence reads: CASSYLSSGYNEQFF. In DNA form, the CDR3 reads TGTGCCAGCAGTTACTTGTCTAGCGGCTACAATGAGCAGTTCTTC.

V and J are TRBV30 and TRBJ2-2; TRBD2 agrees at 9 bases. The CDR3 length is 14 residues. V dropped 7 bases and J dropped 4; count of bases not matched to a gene: 7. Germline values: CDR1 GTSNPN, CDR2 SVGIG (reference sequence). For the CDR3, the DNA is TGTGCCTCGAGGCGGGAGGGAAGCACCGGGGAGCTGTTTTTT. It codes for CASRREGSTGELFF.

This rearrangement joins TRBV4-1 to TRBJ2-5; D is perhaps TRBD2 (5 bases). CDR3 length: 15 amino acids. CDR1 is MGHRA, CDR2 YSYEKL, per germline. Deletions cut 3 bases from V and 5 bases from J, with 16 bases between. The CDR3 nucleotides are TGCGCCAGCAGCCAGGAAGGACTCTCGTGGGAGACCCAGTACTTC. This translates into CASSQEGLSWETQYF.

The gene calls are TRBV7-8 and TRBJ2-5; perhaps TRBD1 as D (6 bases). Trimming removed 0 bases at V and 5 bases at J, with 16 bases between. This CDR3 spans 16 amino acids. CDR1 SGHVS and CDR2 FQNEAQ come from the germline V gene. The DNA of the CDR3 is TGTGCCAGCAGCTTAGCGGATGGTAACAGGGTCGAGACCCAGTACTTC. Protein product: CASSLADGNRVETQYF.

The rearrangement joins TRBV7-2 to TRBJ1-2; D is unclear. Germline V gene data show CDR1 as SGHTA and CDR2 as FQGNSA. Trimming cost V 3 bases and J 1 base, with 9 bases left between them. This CDR3 contains 14 residues. Here the CDR3 DNA reads TGTGCCAGCAGCTTCGGCGGCTATAACTATGGCTACACCTTC. Protein product: CASSFGGYNYGYTF.

V gene TRBV2 combines with J gene TRBJ1-2, with 7 bases that match TRBD1. Germline values: CDR1 SNHLY, CDR2 FYNNEI. V gave up 6 bases and J gave up 6 bases; unmatched junction bases: 13. This CDR3 is built from 15 residues. In nucleotides, the CDR3 is TGTGCCAGCAGCCCAACGACGCGACAGGGTGATGGCTACACCTTC. Translation: CASSPTTRQGDGYTF. Filled out from reference TRBV2 and TRBJ1-2, the complete variable domain reads EPEVTQTPSHQVTQMGQEVILRCVPISNHLYFYWYRQILGQKVEFLVSFYNNEISEKSEIFDDQFSVERPDGSNFTLKIRSTKLEDSAMYFCASSPTTRQGDGYTFGSGTRLTVV.

This CDR3 is CASSQMTGGSSTDTQYF. CDR3 nucleotide sequence: TGCGCCAGCAGCCAAATGACGGGAGGCTCGAGCACAGATACGCAGTATTTT. The chain recombines TRBV4-1 with TRBJ2-3; 7 bases match TRBD2. The CDR3 is made up of 17 amino acids. The germline V gene has CDR1 MGHRA and CDR2 YSYEKL. Losses at the gene ends were 2 bases for V and 0 bases for J; bases not matched to a gene: 8.

This clone was seen only a few times. This chain connects TRBV27 to TRBJ1-4, with D perhaps matching TRBD1 (6 bases). The CDR3 loop spans 17 amino acids. V shed 4 bases and J shed 8 bases, with 23 bases lying between them. From germline, CDR1 is MNHEY and CDR2 SMNVEV (reference sequence). CDR3 amino acids: CASSSSPAGAFLEKLFF. The DNA of the CDR3 is TGTGCCAGCAGTTCCAGTCCCGCAGGGGCTTTCTTGGAAAAACTGTTTTTT.